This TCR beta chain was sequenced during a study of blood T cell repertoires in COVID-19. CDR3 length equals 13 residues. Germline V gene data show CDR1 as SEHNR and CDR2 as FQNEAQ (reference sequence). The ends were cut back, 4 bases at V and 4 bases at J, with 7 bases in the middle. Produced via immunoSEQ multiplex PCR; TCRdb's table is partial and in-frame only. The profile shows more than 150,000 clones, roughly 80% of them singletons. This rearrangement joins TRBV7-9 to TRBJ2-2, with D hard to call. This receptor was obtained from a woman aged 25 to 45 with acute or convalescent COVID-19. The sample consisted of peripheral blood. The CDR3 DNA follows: TGTGCCAGCAGCTATAGTGGCACCGGGGAGCTGTTTTTT. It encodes CASSYSGTGELFF.